This passage covers 2 T cell receptor beta chains from one sample sequenced in a study of beta chain features in type 1 diabetes. The study reverse transcribed the entire isolated RNA, so it sequenced expressed TCRB transcripts. Sequencing was performed with immunoSEQ multiplex PCR; in TCRdb, only in-frame clones are kept and a portion is missing. This table has about 240,000 clones, 27% appearing once. The sequenced sample was central memory CD4+ T cells from blood. The receptors were gathered from a man younger than 45 in good health.

The rearrangement uses TRBV5-1 and TRBJ2-3; D call uncertain. The V gene's germline CDR1 is SGHRS and CDR2 YFSETQ. Trimming shortened V by 5 bases and J by 2 bases, and 12 bases separated the two germline ends. The CDR3 is 14 amino acids. This CDR3 is CASRDHSSTDTQYF. CDR3 bases: TGCGCCAGCAGGGACCACTCCTCCACAGATACGCAGTATTTT.

The V gene is TRBV5-1, the J gene TRBJ2-2; no definite D call. The CDR3 length is 14 residues. Trimming pared 0 bases from V and 6 bases from J, leaving 9 bases between. Germline CDR1 is SGHRS and CDR2 is YFSETQ. The CDR3 nucleotides are TGCGCCAGCAGCTTGGAACACGGGCCCGGGGAGCTGTTTTTT. Translated, it gives CASSLEHGPGELFF.